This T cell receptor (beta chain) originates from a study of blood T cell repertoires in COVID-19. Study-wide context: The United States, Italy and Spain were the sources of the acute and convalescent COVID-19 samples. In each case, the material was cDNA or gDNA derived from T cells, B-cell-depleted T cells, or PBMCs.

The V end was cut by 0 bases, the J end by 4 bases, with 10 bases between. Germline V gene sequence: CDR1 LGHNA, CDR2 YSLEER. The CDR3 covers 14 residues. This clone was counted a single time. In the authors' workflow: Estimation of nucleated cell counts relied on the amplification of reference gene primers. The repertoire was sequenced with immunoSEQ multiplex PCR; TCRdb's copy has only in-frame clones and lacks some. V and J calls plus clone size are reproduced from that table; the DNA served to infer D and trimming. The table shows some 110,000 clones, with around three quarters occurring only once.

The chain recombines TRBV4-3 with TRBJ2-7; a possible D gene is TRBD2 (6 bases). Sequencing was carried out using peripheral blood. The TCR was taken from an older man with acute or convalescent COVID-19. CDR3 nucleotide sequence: TGCGCCAGCAGCCAAGAGGCGGGGAGTTACGAGCAGTACTTC. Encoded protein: CASSQEAGSYEQYF.